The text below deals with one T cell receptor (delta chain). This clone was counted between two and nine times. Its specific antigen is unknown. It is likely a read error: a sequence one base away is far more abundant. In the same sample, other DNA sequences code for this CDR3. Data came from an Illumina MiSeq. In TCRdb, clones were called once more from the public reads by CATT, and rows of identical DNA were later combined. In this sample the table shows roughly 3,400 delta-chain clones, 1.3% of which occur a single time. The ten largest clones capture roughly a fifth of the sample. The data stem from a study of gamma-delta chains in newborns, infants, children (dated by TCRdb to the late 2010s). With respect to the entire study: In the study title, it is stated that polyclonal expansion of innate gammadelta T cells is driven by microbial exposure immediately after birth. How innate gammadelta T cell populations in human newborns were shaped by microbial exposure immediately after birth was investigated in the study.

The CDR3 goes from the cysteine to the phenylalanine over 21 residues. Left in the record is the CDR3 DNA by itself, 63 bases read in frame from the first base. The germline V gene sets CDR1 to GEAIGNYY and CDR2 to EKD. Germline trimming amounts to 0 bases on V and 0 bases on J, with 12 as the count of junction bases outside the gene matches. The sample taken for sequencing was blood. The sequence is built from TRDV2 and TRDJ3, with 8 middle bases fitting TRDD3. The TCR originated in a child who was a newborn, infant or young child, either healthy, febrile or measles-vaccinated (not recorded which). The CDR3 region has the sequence CACDTGITGGMSSWDTRQMFF. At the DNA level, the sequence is TGTGCCTGTGACACCGGGATTACTGGGGGGATGAGCTCCTGGGACACCCGACAGATGTTTTTC.